A selection of T cell receptor beta chains follows, all from one sample in a study of T cell clones after liver transplantation. Assay used: immunoSEQ multiplex PCR; TCRdb lists only in-frame clones, some missing. The sample includes 75,000 to 95,000 clones, 70% to 90% seen only once; the top ten take 2.5% to 3.5%. Sequencing was performed on CD4+ T cells from blood, taken at the 22-month timepoint. The source is a human patient who received a liver transplant. The T cells may partly be graft donor cells. Each CDR3 is given without its conserved first and last residue. Each record gives: clone size, J gene, V gene, CDR3 protein. Clone size, where shown, is once, few, many, or a class for clones that have expanded.

>-|TRBJ2-1|TRBV11-3
ASSVGRNNEQF
>-|TRBJ1-2|TRBV15
ATSNDRNYGYT
>-|TRBJ1-6|TRBV11-2
ASRQGKGSPLH
>-|TRBJ1-2|TRBV27
ASRRMADYGYT
>-|TRBJ2-5|TRBV2
ASSGTVGETQY
>-|TRBJ1-2|TRBV7-2
ASSLVGQGGAGGYT
>-|TRBJ2-5|TRBV7-2
ASSFSGQETQY
>-|TRBJ1-1|TRBV28
ASSLLSAGGRITEAF
>-|TRBJ2-2|TRBV19
ASSTGPNTGELF
>once|TRBJ2-4|TRBV11-2
ASSLGFRGPVAKNIQY
>-|TRBJ2-3|TRBV6-1
ASSEALAGGPAGDTQY
>-|TRBJ1-5|TRBV15
ATSRVTSIGNQPQH
>-|TRBJ2-5|TRBV6-5
ASKRRGAWAQY
>-|TRBJ2-3|TRBV5-1
ASSLGGRSTDTQY
>medium-sized|TRBJ1-5|TRBV19
ASSGTGYQPQH
>-|TRBJ1-2|TRBV5-1
ASSWGDTDGYT
>-|TRBJ2-3|TRBV18
ASSPFTDTQY
>-|TRBJ2-5|TRBV7-9
ASTSKRGVETQY
>-|TRBJ1-1|TRBV15
ATSRGGNTEAF
>-|TRBJ2-2|TRBV7-3
ASSSPNLVGELF
>-|TRBJ2-7|TRBV5-4
ASSWELRRGANEQY
>-|TRBJ1-1|TRBV9
ASSGDRGTEAF
>-|TRBJ2-3|TRBV9
ASSVRGGANTDTQY
>-|TRBJ2-1|TRBV7-3
ASSLSGGVYNEQF
>-|TRBJ2-1|TRBV6-1
ASSAGTSGARWQF
>-|TRBJ2-1|TRBV5-6
ASGTIKSSYNEQF
>-|TRBJ2-3|TRBV5-1
ASSWTSGGTDTQY
>-|TRBJ2-7|TRBV10-3
AISRQGGGYEQY
>-|TRBJ2-7|TRBV27
ASSPPGKPWEQY
>-|TRBJ1-2|TRBV19
ASSLGGPDHGYT
>-|TRBJ2-2|TRBV7-3
ASSPRTSGPNTGELF
>-|TRBJ2-7|TRBV11-2
ASSELYEQY
>-|TRBJ1-1|TRBV6-6
ASRRQDTEAF
>-|TRBJ1-1|TRBV7-3
ASSNSLETTAF
>-|TRBJ1-1|TRBV12-5
ASGLVVNTEAF
>-|TRBJ2-7|TRBV10-2
ASRDRQGSYEQY
>-|TRBJ1-5|TRBV5-4
ASSLGATGQPQH
>-|TRBJ1-1|TRBV5-6
ASSLMGSTGRVAF
>-|TRBJ2-2|TRBV5-1
ASRSGGSWDTGELF
>-|TRBJ2-1|TRBV4-3
ASSRTSRTGPYNEQF
>-|TRBJ2-2|TRBV11-2
ASSLERGLRTGELF
>-|TRBJ1-3|TRBV25-1
ASSEFGEGNTIY
>-|TRBJ2-7|TRBV6-1
ASSERGSGSYEQY
>few|TRBJ2-2|TRBV5-1
ASSLVTGGTGELF